The next 7 T cell receptor beta chains were all read from a single sample in a study of cytomegalovirus exposure and HLA in healthy donors. The PCR made use of 60 Vbeta and 13 Jbeta primers. TCRdb's table, derived via immunoSEQ multiplex PCR, lists solely in-frame clones and lacks some. The sample gives around 85,000 clones, just under 75% of which show up once; around 4% is in the top ten. The sequencing input was PBMCs. The receptors were gathered from a man aged 55 to 70 in good health and CMV-seronegative.

The V call is TRBV5-1, the J call TRBJ1-2; D may be TRBD1 (5 bases). The CDR3 is 13 amino acids. The ends were cut back, 4 bases at V and 4 bases at J, with 11 bases in the middle. Germline values: CDR1 SGHRS, CDR2 YFSETQ. CDR3 in amino acids: CASSQSGIYGYTF. The CDR3 DNA follows: TGCGCCAGCAGCCAATCAGGGATCTATGGCTACACCTTC. Filled out from reference TRBV5-1 and TRBJ1-2, the complete variable domain reads KAGVTQTPRYLIKTRGQQVTLSCSPISGHRSVSWYQQTPGQGLQFLFEYFSETQRNKGNFPGRFSGRQFSNSRSEMNVSTLELGDSALYLCASSQSGIYGYTFGSGTRLTVV.

The chain employs TRBV13 and TRBJ2-3; 12 nucleotides align to TRBD2. V shed 5 bases, J shed 1 base, and the junction held 4 bases outside the gene matches. This CDR3 is built from 16 residues. The germline V gene has CDR1 PRHDT and CDR2 FYEKMQ (reference sequence). Here the CDR3 reads CASSIRTSGGTDTQYF. The CDR3 DNA follows: TGTGCCAGCAGCATCAGGACTAGCGGGGGCACAGATACGCAGTATTTT.

The chain is built from TRBV18 and TRBJ2-1; maybe TRBD1 (5 bases). The CDR3 runs 17 residues. The germline V gene has CDR1 KGHSH and CDR2 LQKENI. V dropped 2 bases and J dropped 2 bases, with 16 bases sitting between them. CDR3 nucleotides: TGTGCCAGCTCACCATCTTATTCCGCAGGGACCTACAATGAGCAGTTCTTC. Translation: CASSPSYSAGTYNEQFF.

This clone showed up just once. For the CDR3, the DNA is TGTGCCAGCAGTTACCTAGAGACCCAGTACTTC. As protein: CASSYLETQYF. The chain employs TRBV6-5 and TRBJ2-5; D not certain. The germline V gene encodes CDR1 MNHEY and CDR2 SVGAGI. The CDR3 contains 11 residues. The ends were cut back, 2 bases at V and 4 bases at J, with 2 bases in the middle.

V and J are TRBV15 and TRBJ2-5; possibly TRBD2 for D (6 bases). The last part of the DNA fits TRBJ2-7 better; the J call may be wrong. The CDR3 sequence is 15 residues long. Germline lookup yields CDR1 LNHNV and CDR2 YYDKDF (reference sequence). The CDR3 coding sequence is TGTGCCACCAGCAGAGTGAAGGGACTGTTTTACGAGCAGTACTTC. As protein: CATSRVKGLFYEQYF.

A single count supports this clone. The rearrangement links TRBV6-1 to TRBJ2-5; the D gene is possibly TRBD2 (6 bases). Germline V gene lookup returns CDR1 MNHNS and CDR2 SASEGT. There are 13 residues in the CDR3. Trimming removed 8 bases from V and 3 bases from J, with 13 bases in between. The CDR3 coding sequence is TGTGCCAGCGCGCCCACGGGAGAAGAGACCCAGTACTTC. It specifies CASAPTGEETQYF.

This clone was counted only a few times. DNA of the CDR3: TGTGCCAGCAGCCATCGACTAGTAACAGATACGCAGTATTTT. Translated, it gives CASSHRLVTDTQYF. The V call is TRBV5-4, the J call TRBJ2-3, with D possibly being TRBD2 (6 bases). The V end lost 4 bases, the J end lost 3 bases, and 12 bases lay between the germline ends. The germline gives CDR1 SGHNT, CDR2 YYREEE (reference sequence). CDR3 length: 14 amino acids.